This entry lists 23 T cell receptor beta chains sequenced from one sample in a study of T-cell memory formation after mild COVID-19. MiXCR was run by TCRdb on the 5' RACE reads, yielding one entry per CDR3 protein. The sample lists 430,000 or so distinct CDR3 sequences, about 23% occurring once. Sequencing was performed on PBMCs or a T cell subset sorted from them (not recorded which). The source of these receptors is an adult woman who had mild COVID-19 (a few samples of this study predate the infection). Cell type and time point are not known.

This clonotype was counted between two and nine times. This chain uses TRBV12-3 or TRBV12-4 with TRBJ2-1; D not certain. This CDR3 is built from 13 residues. Trimming took 5 bases from V and 7 from J, leaving 12 bases between them. This chain's CDR3 is CASSQSLGNEQFF. The CDR3 nucleotides are TGTGCCAGCAGTCAGAGCCTAGGAAATGAGCAGTTCTTC.

The CDR3: CASSLGSGYTF. CDR3 in DNA: TGTGCCAGCAGCTTAGGGAGTGGCTACACCTTC. This rearrangement joins TRBV7-9 to TRBJ1-2, with no clear D. V dropped 1 base and J dropped 7 bases, with 4 bases sitting between them. Germline CDR1 SEHNR, CDR2 FQNEAQ (reference sequence). The CDR3 is 11 amino acids.

This clonotype turned up a few times. The chain combines TRBV12-3 or TRBV12-4 with TRBJ1-1, with D maybe TRBD1 (5 bases). V was pared by 7 bases and J by 8 bases, with 11 bases between. The CDR3 is made up of 11 amino acids. Written as DNA, the CDR3 is TGTGCCAGCATAGGGGCAGTCGAAGCTTTCTTT. It specifies CASIGAVEAFF.

DNA for the CDR3: TGTGCCAGCAGCCCCATGACGCATTCTCAGCAGTACTTC. The encoded protein is CASSPMTHSQQYF. The chain carries TRBV2 and TRBJ2-7; D gene unclear. Trimming removed 6 bases at V and 8 bases at J, with 17 bases between. CDR3 length equals 13 residues. Germline CDR1 SNHLY, CDR2 FYNNEI. Variable domain in full (rest from reference TRBV2 and TRBJ2-7): EPEVTQTPSHQVTQMGQEVILRCVPISNHLYFYWYRQILGQKVEFLVSFYNNEISEKSEIFDDQFSVERPDGSNFTLKIRSTKLEDSAMYFCASSPMTHSQQYFGPGTRLTVT.

This clonotype was recorded a few times. J is TRBJ2-3 and V is TRBV4-2, with 10 bases lining up with TRBD2. Germline V gives CDR1 LGHNA, CDR2 YNFKEQ. J lost 0 bases, V lost 1 base, and 10 bases had no gene match. The CDR3 extends over 19 amino acids. The CDR3 DNA is TGTGCCAGCAGCCAAGTAGCTAGCGGGAGTGCTACTAGCACAGATACGCAGTATTTT. Translating it yields CASSQVASGSATSTDTQYF.

In this sample, this clonotype turned up many times. The chain recombines TRBV5-1 with TRBJ2-2; 9 bases are shared with TRBD1. Germline lookup yields CDR1 SGHRS and CDR2 YFSETQ. With V trimmed by 0 bases and J by 1 base, 1 base remained unmatched. The CDR3 length is 16 residues. CDR3 in amino acids: CASSLGDRENTGELFF. CDR3 DNA: TGCGCCAGCAGCTTGGGGGACAGGGAGAACACCGGGGAGCTGTTTTTT.

This chain connects TRBV6-2 or TRBV6-3 to TRBJ2-6; D is perhaps TRBD2 (5 bases). The germline V gene encodes CDR1 MNHEY and CDR2 SVGEGT. The CDR3 consists of 16 residues. V lost 2 bases and J lost 1, with 9 bases in between. The CDR3: CASSYGSESGANVLTF. In DNA, the CDR3 is TGTGCCAGCAGTTACGGGAGCGAATCTGGGGCCAACGTCCTGACTTTC.

The chain combines TRBV6-6 with TRBJ2-1; no reliable D call. V was trimmed by 0 bases and J by 9 bases, leaving 6 bases between them. Germline V gene lookup returns CDR1 MNHNY and CDR2 SVGAGI (reference sequence). The CDR3 totals 12 residues. CDR3 nucleotide sequence: TGTGCCAGCAGTTACTCAAGGGCTGAGCAGTTCTTC. It specifies CASSYSRAEQFF.

This clonotype showed up just a few times. The J gene is TRBJ2-3, the V gene TRBV5-1; D gene uncertain. Germline assignment: CDR1 SGHRS and CDR2 YFSETQ. V was cut by 6 bases and J by 0 bases, with 8 bases left in between. The CDR3 is 13 amino acids. CDR3 bases: TGCGCCAGCAAACACCCTAGCACAGATACGCAGTATTTT. It encodes CASKHPSTDTQYF.

The rearrangement links TRBV7-8 to TRBJ2-2, with TRBD1 matching 7 bases. V trimming: 4 bases; J trimming: 0 bases; junction bases outside the gene matches: 2. The CDR3 is 15 amino acids. Germline V gives CDR1 SGHVS, CDR2 FQNEAQ. Here the CDR3 reads CASSSGQTNTGELFF. The CDR3 nucleotides read TGTGCCAGCAGCTCGGGACAGACGAACACCGGGGAGCTGTTTTTT.

The sample holds a few counts of this clonotype. This sequence joins TRBV6-6 and TRBJ2-3; 7 bases match TRBD2. The CDR3 is 16 amino acids. The V segment lost 0 bases and the J segment 1 base; nucleotides outside the gene matches: 4. Germline values: CDR1 MNHNY, CDR2 SVGAGI (reference sequence). CDR3 in DNA: TGTGCCAGCAGTTACTCGGGACTATCCCGCACAGATACGCAGTATTTT. It translates to CASSYSGLSRTDTQYF.

The genes are TRBV2 and TRBJ2-1; D possibly matches TRBD1 or TRBD2 (6 bases each). CDR1 and CDR2 (germline): SNHLY, FYNNEI. The CDR3 has 15 residues. Trimming left V 6 bases short and J 9 bases short, with 21 bases between. In DNA form, the CDR3 reads TGTGCCAGCAGGCCGGCGGGGTCGGGGGCCGGTGAGCAGTTCTTC. Protein sequence: CASRPAGSGAGEQFF. The variable domain in full, with the rest retrieved from reference TRBV2 and TRBJ2-1, is EPEVTQTPSHQVTQMGQEVILRCVPISNHLYFYWYRQILGQKVEFLVSFYNNEISEKSEIFDDQFSVERPDGSNFTLKIRSTKLEDSAMYFCASRPAGSGAGEQFFGPGTRLTVL.

This clonotype showed up just a few times. The V and J genes are TRBV12-3 or TRBV12-4 and TRBJ1-1; possibly TRBD1 for D (5 bases). The CDR3 loop spans 15 amino acids. Trimming took 3 bases from V and 1 from J, leaving 12 bases between them. In nucleotides, the CDR3 is TGTGCCAGCAGTTTCCGGGGGTCGGGGAACACTGAAGCTTTCTTT. Its translation is CASSFRGSGNTEAFF.

This clonotype was picked up a small number of times. The rearrangement joins TRBV7-9 to TRBJ2-1; D gene ambiguous. V lost 4 bases and J lost 3, with 10 bases in between. CDR1 is SEHNR and CDR2 is FQNEAQ in the germline V gene (reference sequence). The CDR3 runs 14 residues. As DNA, the CDR3 is TGTGCCAGCAGCTCCCCTTGGCACTACAATGAGCAGTTCTTC. As protein: CASSSPWHYNEQFF.

In this sample, this clonotype turned up a few times. The chain uses TRBV7-9 and TRBJ2-3; the D is unclear. CDR1 SEHNR and CDR2 FQNEAQ come from the germline V gene (reference sequence). CDR3 length: 14 amino acids. V shed 5 bases and J shed 4 bases, with 13 bases lying between them. The CDR3: CASSPETRPDTQYF. CDR3 nucleotides: TGTGCCAGCAGCCCAGAGACCAGGCCAGATACGCAGTATTTT.

The gene calls are TRBV3-1 and TRBJ1-1; D unresolved. Trimming cost V 3 bases and J 4 bases, with 15 bases left between them. Germline values: CDR1 LGHDT, CDR2 YNNKEL (reference sequence). This CDR3 is built from 15 residues. CDR3 nucleotides: TGTGCCAGCAGCCACATGACGGATCTGGGCACTGAAGCTTTCTTT. Translation: CASSHMTDLGTEAFF.

The gene calls are TRBV10-3 and TRBJ1-4, with D tentatively TRBD1 (5 bases). Germline V gene lookup returns CDR1 ENHRY and CDR2 SYGVKD. The CDR3 is 16 residues long. V gave up 5 bases and J gave up 3 bases, with 16 bases separating them. CDR3: CAISPGLQGANEKLFF. Written as DNA, the CDR3 is TGTGCCATCAGTCCGGGGCTCCAGGGAGCTAATGAAAAACTGTTTTTT.

This clonotype was picked up a small number of times. J is TRBJ2-6 and V is TRBV9; D gene ambiguous. The CDR3 extends over 13 amino acids. The germline V gene encodes CDR1 SGDLS and CDR2 YYNGEE. V was shortened by 3 bases and J by 2 bases, with 3 bases between the two germline ends. CDR3 protein: CASSEPGANVLTF. The CDR3 bases are TGTGCCAGCAGCGAGCCTGGGGCCAACGTCCTGACTTTC.

This clonotype was detected only a few times. The rearrangement joins TRBV19 to TRBJ2-1; TRBD1 matches 7 bases. V trimming: 3 bases; J trimming: 4 bases; junction bases outside the gene matches: 6. Germline-derived CDR1 and CDR2 are LNHDA and SQIVND (reference sequence). The CDR3 consists of 15 residues. CDR3 nucleotides: TGTGCCAGTAGTATTCCGACAGGGTCTTACAATGAGCAGTTCTTC. Its translation: CASSIPTGSYNEQFF.

The chain uses TRBV30 and TRBJ2-2; D may match TRBD1 or TRBD2 (5 bases each). Germline CDR1 GTSNPN, CDR2 SVGIG (reference sequence). Between the trimmed V and J ends, which lost 0 bases and 4 bases, there was a span of 15 bases. The CDR3 length is 16 residues. The CDR3: CAWSVLGGLGTGELFF. The CDR3 region has the DNA TGTGCCTGGAGTGTACTTGGGGGTTTAGGCACCGGGGAGCTGTTTTTT.

The J gene is TRBJ2-3, the V gene TRBV21-1; the DNA was not used to check the table's D call, TRBD2. TRBV21-1 is described as a pseudogene. The CDR3 spans 12 residues. The CDR3 bases are TGTGCCAGCAGGTTGAGGGCCAATACGCAGTATTTT. Its protein is CASRLRANTQYF.

The chain has TRBV27 and TRBJ2-3, with 7 bases identical to TRBD1. After removal of 8 bases from V and 5 bases from J, the junction contained 10 bases not matched to a gene. The CDR3 covers 14 residues. The germline CDR1 and CDR2 sequences are MNHEY and SMNVEV (reference sequence). Here the CDR3 reads CASGPWTGLDTQYF. In DNA, the CDR3 is TGTGCCAGCGGGCCATGGACAGGTCTAGATACGCAGTATTTT.

The table lists this clonotype with a few counts. The chain has TRBV9 and TRBJ2-2; the match to TRBD2 covers 10 bases. Germline CDR1 and CDR2: SGDLS and YYNGEE. CDR3 size: 17 residues. Trimming took 0 bases from V and 1 from J; bases not matched to a gene: 3. CDR3 region: CASSVGLAGVNTGELFF. The CDR3 bases are TGTGCCAGCAGCGTAGGCCTAGCGGGAGTGAACACCGGGGAGCTGTTTTTT.